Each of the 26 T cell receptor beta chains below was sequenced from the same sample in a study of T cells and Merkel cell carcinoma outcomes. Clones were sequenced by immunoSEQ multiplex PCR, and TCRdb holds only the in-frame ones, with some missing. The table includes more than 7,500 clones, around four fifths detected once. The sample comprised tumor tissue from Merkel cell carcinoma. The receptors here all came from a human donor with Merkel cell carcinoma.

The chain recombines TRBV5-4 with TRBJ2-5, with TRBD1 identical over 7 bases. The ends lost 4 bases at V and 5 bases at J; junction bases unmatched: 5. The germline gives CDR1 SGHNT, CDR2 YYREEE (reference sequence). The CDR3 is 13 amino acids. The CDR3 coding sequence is TGTGCCAGCAGCCGACAGGGCGAGGAGACCCAGTACTTC. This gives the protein CASSRQGEETQYF.

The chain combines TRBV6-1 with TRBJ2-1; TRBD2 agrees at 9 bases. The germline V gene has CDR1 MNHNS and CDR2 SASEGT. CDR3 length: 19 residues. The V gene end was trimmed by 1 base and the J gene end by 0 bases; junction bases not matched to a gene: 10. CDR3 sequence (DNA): TGTGCCAGCAGTGAAGGGACCAGCGGGGGGCTCAGCTCCTACAATGAGCAGTTCTTC. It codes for CASSEGTSGGLSSYNEQFF.

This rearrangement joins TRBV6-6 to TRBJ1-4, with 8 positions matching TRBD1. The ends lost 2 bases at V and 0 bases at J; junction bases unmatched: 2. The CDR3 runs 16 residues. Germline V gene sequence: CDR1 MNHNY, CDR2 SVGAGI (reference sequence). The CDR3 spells CASSYAQGATNEKLFF. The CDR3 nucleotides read TGTGCCAGCAGTTACGCACAGGGGGCAACTAATGAAAAACTGTTTTTT.

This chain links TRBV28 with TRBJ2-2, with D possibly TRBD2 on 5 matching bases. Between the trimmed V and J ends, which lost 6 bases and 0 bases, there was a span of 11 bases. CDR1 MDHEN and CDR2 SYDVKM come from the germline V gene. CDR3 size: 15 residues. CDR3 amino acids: CASSATLANTGELFF. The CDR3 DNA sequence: TGTGCCAGCAGCGCGACACTAGCGAACACCGGGGAGCTGTTTTTT.

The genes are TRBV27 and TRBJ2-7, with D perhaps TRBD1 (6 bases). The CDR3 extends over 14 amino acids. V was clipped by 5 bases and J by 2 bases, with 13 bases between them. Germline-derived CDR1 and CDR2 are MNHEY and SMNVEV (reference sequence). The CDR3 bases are TGTGCCAGCAGTCCAGGACAGAAAACCTACGAGCAGTACTTC. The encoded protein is CASSPGQKTYEQYF.

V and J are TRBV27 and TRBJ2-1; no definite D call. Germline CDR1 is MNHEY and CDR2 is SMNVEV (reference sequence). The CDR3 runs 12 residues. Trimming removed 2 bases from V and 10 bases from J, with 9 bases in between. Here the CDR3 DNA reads TGTGCCAGCAGTTTACGGAACGAAGAGCAGTTCTTC. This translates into CASSLRNEEQFF.

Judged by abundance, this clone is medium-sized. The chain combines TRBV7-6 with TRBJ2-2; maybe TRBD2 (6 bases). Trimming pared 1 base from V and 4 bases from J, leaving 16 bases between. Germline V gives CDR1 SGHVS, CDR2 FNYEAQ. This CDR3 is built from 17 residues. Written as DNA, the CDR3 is TGTGCCAGCAGCTTAGAAGGAGGGGCCCGGGGCACCGGGGAGCTGTTTTTT. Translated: CASSLEGGARGTGELFF. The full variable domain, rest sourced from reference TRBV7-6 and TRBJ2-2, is GAGVSQSPRYKVTKRGQDVALRCDPISGHVSLYWYRQALGQGPEFLTYFNYEAQQDKSGLPNDRFSAERPEGSISTLTIQRTEQRDSAMYRCASSLEGGARGTGELFFGEGSRLTVL.

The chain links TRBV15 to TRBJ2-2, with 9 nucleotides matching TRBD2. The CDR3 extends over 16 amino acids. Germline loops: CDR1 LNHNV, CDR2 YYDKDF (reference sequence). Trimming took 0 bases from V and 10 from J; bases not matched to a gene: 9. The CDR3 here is CATSRDLAGGQEELFF. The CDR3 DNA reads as TGTGCCACCAGCAGAGATCTGGCGGGGGGGCAAGAGGAGCTGTTTTTT. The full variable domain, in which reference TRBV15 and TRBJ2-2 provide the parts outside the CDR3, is DAMVIQNPRYQVTQFGKPVTLSCSQTLNHNVMYWYQQKSSQAPKLLFHYYDKDFNNEADTPDNFQSRRPNTSFCFLDIRSPGLGDTAMYLCATSRDLAGGQEELFFGEGSRLTVL.

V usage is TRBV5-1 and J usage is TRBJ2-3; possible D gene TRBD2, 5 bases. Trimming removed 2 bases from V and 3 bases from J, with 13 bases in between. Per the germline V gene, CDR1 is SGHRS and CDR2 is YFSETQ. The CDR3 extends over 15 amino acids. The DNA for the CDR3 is TGCGCCAGCAGCTTTGAAGGACTCGGGACAGATACGCAGTATTTT. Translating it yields CASSFEGLGTDTQYF.

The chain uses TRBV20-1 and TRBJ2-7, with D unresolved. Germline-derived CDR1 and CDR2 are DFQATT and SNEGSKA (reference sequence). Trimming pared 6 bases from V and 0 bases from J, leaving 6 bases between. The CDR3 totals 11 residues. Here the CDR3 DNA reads TGCAGTGCCGTGGTCTCCTACGAGCAGTACTTC. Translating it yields CSAVVSYEQYF.

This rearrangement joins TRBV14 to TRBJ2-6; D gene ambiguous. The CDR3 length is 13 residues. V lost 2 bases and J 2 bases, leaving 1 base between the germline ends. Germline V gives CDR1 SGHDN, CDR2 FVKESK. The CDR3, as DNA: TGTGCCAGCAGCCAACCTGGGGCCAACGTCCTGACTTTC. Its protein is CASSQPGANVLTF. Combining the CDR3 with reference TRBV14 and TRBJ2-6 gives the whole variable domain EAGVTQFPSHSVIEKGQTVTLRCDPISGHDNLYWYRRVMGKEIKFLLHFVKESKQDESGMPNNRFLAERTGGTYSTLKVQPAELEDSGVYFCASSQPGANVLTFGAGSRLTVL.

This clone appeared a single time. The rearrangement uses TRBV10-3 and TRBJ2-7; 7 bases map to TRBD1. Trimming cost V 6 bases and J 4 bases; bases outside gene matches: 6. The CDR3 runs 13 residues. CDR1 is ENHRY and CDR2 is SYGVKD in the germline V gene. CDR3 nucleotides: TGTGCCATCAGCGGACAGGCAGAATACGAGCAGTACTTC. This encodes CAISGQAEYEQYF.

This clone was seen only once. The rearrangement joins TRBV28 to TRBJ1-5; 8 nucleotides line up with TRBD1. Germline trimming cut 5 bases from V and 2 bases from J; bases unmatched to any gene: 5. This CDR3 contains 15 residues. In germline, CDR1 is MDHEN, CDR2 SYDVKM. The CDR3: CASSGPTGGNQPQHF. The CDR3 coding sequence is TGTGCCAGCAGTGGCCCGACAGGGGGCAATCAGCCCCAGCATTTT.

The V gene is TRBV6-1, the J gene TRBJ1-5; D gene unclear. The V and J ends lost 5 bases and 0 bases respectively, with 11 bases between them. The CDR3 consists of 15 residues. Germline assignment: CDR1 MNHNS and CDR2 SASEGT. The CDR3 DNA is TGTGCCAGCAGTTCGTCGCGAAATAGCAATCAGCCCCAGCATTTT. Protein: CASSSSRNSNQPQHF.

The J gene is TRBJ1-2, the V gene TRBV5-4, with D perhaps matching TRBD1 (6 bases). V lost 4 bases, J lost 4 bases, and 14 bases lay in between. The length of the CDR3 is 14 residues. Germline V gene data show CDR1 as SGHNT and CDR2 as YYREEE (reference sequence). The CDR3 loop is CASSVSGGAYGYTF. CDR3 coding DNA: TGTGCCAGCAGCGTGAGTGGGGGGGCCTATGGCTACACCTTC.

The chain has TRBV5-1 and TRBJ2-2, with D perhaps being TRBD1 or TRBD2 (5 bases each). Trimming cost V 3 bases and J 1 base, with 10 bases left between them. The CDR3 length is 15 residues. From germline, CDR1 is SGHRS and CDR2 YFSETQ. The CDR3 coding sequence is TGCGCCAGCAGCTCAAGAGGGGAGAACACCGGGGAGCTGTTTTTT. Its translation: CASSSRGENTGELFF.

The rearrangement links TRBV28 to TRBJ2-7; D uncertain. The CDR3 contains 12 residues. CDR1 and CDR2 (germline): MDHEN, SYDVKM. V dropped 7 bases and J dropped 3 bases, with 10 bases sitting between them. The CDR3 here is CASTSLNYEQYF. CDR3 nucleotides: TGTGCCAGCACCAGCCTCAACTACGAGCAGTACTTC.

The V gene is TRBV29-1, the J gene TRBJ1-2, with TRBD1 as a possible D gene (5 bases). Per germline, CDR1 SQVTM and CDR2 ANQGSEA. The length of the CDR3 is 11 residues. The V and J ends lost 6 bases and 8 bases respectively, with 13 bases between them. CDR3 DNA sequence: TGCAGCGTCCTCGGGGCGGGAGGCTACACCTTC. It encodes CSVLGAGGYTF.

CDR3 sequence reads: CASSFQGAEILRETQYF. CDR3 nucleotides: TGCGCCAGCAGCTTCCAGGGGGCGGAAATTCTCCGAGAGACCCAGTACTTC. The chain has TRBV5-1 and TRBJ2-5; 8 nucleotides line up with TRBD1. Germline values: CDR1 SGHRS, CDR2 YFSETQ. V was pared by 2 bases and J by 4 bases, with 13 bases of the junction left unmatched. This CDR3 spans 17 amino acids.

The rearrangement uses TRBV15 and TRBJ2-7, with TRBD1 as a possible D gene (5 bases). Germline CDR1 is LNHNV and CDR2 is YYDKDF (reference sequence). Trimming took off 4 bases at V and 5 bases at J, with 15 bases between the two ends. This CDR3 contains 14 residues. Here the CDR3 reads CATSTRVSEDEQYF. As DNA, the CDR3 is TGTGCCACCAGCACCAGGGTTTCGGAAGACGAGCAGTACTTC.

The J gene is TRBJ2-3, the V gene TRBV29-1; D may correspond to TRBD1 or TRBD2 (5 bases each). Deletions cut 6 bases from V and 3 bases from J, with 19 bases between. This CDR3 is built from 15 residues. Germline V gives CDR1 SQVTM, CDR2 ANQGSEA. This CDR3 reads CSVPFLRDLTDTQYF. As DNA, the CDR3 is TGCAGCGTGCCTTTCCTCCGGGACCTAACAGATACGCAGTATTTT.

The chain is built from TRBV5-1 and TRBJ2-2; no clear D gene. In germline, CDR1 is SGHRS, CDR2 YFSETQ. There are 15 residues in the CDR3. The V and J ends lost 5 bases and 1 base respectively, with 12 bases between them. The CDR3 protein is CASSRTPENTGELFF. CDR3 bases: TGCGCCAGCAGTCGAACGCCAGAGAACACCGGGGAGCTGTTTTTT.

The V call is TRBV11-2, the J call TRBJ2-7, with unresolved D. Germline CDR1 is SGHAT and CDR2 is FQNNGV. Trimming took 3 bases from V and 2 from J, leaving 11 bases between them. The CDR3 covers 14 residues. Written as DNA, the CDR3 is TGTGCCAGCAGCTTTGTCAGAAAGACCTACGAGCAGTACTTC. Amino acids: CASSFVRKTYEQYF.

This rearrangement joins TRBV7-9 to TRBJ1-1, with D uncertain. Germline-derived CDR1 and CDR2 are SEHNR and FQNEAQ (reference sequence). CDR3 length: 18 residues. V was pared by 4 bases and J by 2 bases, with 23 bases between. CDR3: CASSSSLPAGSINTEAFF. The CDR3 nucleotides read TGTGCCAGCAGCTCATCCCTCCCGGCAGGCTCAATCAACACTGAAGCTTTCTTT.

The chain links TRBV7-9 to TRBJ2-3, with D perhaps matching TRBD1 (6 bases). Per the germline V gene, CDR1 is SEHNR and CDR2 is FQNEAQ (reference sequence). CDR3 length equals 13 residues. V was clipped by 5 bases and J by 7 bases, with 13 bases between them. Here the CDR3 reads CASSDSRGNTQYF. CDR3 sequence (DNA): TGTGCCAGCAGCGATTCCAGGGGCAATACGCAGTATTTT. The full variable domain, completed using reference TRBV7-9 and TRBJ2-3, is DTGVSQNPRHKITKRGQNVTFRCDPISEHNRLYWYRQTLGQGPEFLTYFQNEAQLEKSRLLSDRFSAERPKGSFSTLEIQRTEQGDSAMYLCASSDSRGNTQYFGPGTRLTVL.

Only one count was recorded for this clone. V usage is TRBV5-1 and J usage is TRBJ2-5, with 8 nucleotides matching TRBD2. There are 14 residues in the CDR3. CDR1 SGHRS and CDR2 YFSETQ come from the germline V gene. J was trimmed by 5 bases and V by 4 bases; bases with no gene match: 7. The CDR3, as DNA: TGCGCCAGCAGCACGGGACTAGGCAGTGAGACCCAGTACTTC. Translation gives CASSTGLGSETQYF.